This TCR beta chain was recorded in a study of molecular identifiers for immune sequencing clone quantification. TCRdb re-analysed the PCR reads in MiXCR, keeping a single row per CDR3 protein. Of 85,000 to 100,000 distinct CDR3 sequences listed, more than 20% are singletons. CDR3 length equals 15 residues. V lost 5 bases, J lost 3 bases, and 3 bases stayed unmatched. The germline CDR1 and CDR2 sequences are MNHEY and SMNVEV (reference sequence). This clonotype was picked up many times. The source of this sequence is a human donor in good health. Some libraries in this study had Jurkat cell RNA spiked in. This rearrangement joins TRBV27 to TRBJ2-1; 11 bases agree with TRBD2. The sample taken for sequencing was naive CD8+ T cells from blood, with Jurkat cell RNA spiked in. Described subset: FACS-sorted CD8+CD4-CCR7+CD45RA+ naive T cells. CDR3 protein: CASSPGLAGYNEQFF. In DNA form, the CDR3 reads TGTGCCAGCAGTCCCGGACTAGCGGGCTACAATGAGCAGTTCTTC.